This TCR beta chain was sequenced in a study of blood T cell repertoires in COVID-19 (dated by TCRdb to about 2020). Turning to the overall study: Samples covering the acute and convalescent phases of COVID-19 were provided by collaborators in the United States, Italy and Spain. The prospective study material was composed of cDNA or gDNA derived from T cells, B-cell-depleted T cells, or PBMCs. Samples came from the ongoing ImmuneRACE study (first 160 participants) plus 1,254 subjects from 6 global collaborators. The sample metadata nearly always contained a de-identified subject ID, COVID-19 status, age in years and sex. Deeply sampled blood TCRbeta repertoires from subjects exposed to, actively infected with, or recovered from COVID-19 were included in the dataset. Where available, HLA class I and class II types were taken from metadata supplied by the sample provider and were not determined by assay-based typing. A freely available public database, intended as a resource for researchers studying the immune response to SARS-CoV-2, is where the repertoires were released.

The immunoSEQ Assay, a bias-controlled multiplex PCR, was used to amplify TCRbeta CDR3 regions from genomic DNA. Under the source paper's analysis protocol: The number of nucleated cells in each sample was estimated from the amplification of reference gene primers within the assay. Sequence reads were collapsed and filtered to measure the absolute abundance of every unique TCRbeta CDR3 rearrangement. For each sample, productive Simpson clonality was calculated as the square root of Simpson's diversity index across productive rearrangements. TCRdb took over this immuneACCESS table, retaining in-frame rearrangements with V and J assigned. Such tables are incomplete; in checked studies, under half of the missing clones stem from an unresolved V gene, and the remainder is unexplained. Clone size and the V and J calls come from that table; the DNA yielded D and trimming. This sample has about 110,000 clones in its table, and approximately 80% of those were observed once. Clones ranked in the top ten supply approximately 7.9% of the sample.

Overall study results and their limits: How much clinical and demographic metadata was included differed by source and by participant, and the metadata was provided uncurated.

There are 14 amino acids in the CDR3, from cysteine to phenylalanine inclusive. The only DNA kept is the CDR3, 42 bases in frame from the first base. Clipping removes 8 bases from V and 4 bases from J, with 2 as the unmatched junction base count. Taken from the germline V gene (reference sequence), the CDR1 and CDR2 loops are LNHDA and SQIVND. Regarding this clone: The specificity of this receptor is unknown. Per-base quality was not reported, and no clone a single base away is much larger than it.

The collaborating institutions used their own protocols to collect whole blood in K2EDTA tubes. For TCRbeta analysis, collaborator samples were shipped as frozen whole blood, as isolated PBMCs, or as DNA extracted from either sample type. The sample consisted of peripheral blood. The clonotype originates from a woman aged 80 or over with active or convalescent COVID-19. The receptor chain draws on TRBV19 and TRBJ2-5; 15 bases in between match TRBD2. Read as DNA, the sequence is TGTGCCAGTGGGACTAGCGGGAGGACAGAGACCCAGTACTTC. It specifies CASGTSGRTETQYF.